This T cell receptor (beta chain) was recorded in a study of T cell responses to AZD1222 COVID-19 vaccine. Measured with immunoSEQ multiplex PCR; TCRdb has only the in-frame clones, and not every one. Among 140,000 to 150,000 clones listed, roughly 93% were seen once. CDR1 and CDR2 from the germline V gene are SGHDT and YYEEEE. The trim removed 5 bases at V and 5 bases at J, leaving 12 bases unmatched. The CDR3 runs to 17 residues. The source material was peripheral blood, sampled 28 days after the second AZD1222 dose. The chain combines TRBV5-6 with TRBJ2-1; 11 bases are a match to TRBD2. This receptor was obtained from an adult who received the AZD1222 COVID-19 vaccine. The CDR3, as DNA: TGTGCCAGCAGACAAATTCCGGGACTAGCGGATAACAATGAGCAGTTCTTC. Translated, it gives CASRQIPGLADNNEQFF.